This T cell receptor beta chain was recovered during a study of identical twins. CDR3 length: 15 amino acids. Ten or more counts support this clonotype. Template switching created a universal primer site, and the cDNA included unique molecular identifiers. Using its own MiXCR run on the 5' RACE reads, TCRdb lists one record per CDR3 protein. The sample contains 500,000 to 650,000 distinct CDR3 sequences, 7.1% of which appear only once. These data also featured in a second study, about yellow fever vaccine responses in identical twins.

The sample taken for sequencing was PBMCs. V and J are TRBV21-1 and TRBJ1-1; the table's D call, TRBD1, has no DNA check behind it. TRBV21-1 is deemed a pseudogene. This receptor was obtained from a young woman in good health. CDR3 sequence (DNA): TGTGCCAGCAGCAAAGGGAGGGGGTACGGCACTGAAGCTTTCTTT. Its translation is CASSKGRGYGTEAFF.